Listed here is a single TCR beta chain. Generated by immunoSEQ multiplex PCR, the TCRdb table keeps only in-frame clones and is missing some. Of 60,000 to 80,000 clones listed, roughly 89% were seen once; the top ten hold around 4.4%. Germline V gives CDR1 LGHNA, CDR2 YNFKEQ. This CDR3 spans 18 amino acids. V lost 0 bases and J lost 5, with 20 bases in between. The data originate from a study of technical replicates of blood from a handful of donors. The genes are TRBV4-2 and TRBJ2-4, with D possibly TRBD2 on 5 matching bases. The sequence was obtained from a human donor in good health. Some clones in this sample may be carry-over from other donors' samples. Specimen: PBMCs. The CDR3 sequence: CASSQDTDRGDYENIQYF. CDR3 DNA: TGTGCCAGCAGCCAAGATACGGACCGGGGAGACTACGAAAACATTCAGTACTTC.